These 29 T cell receptor beta chains were all obtained from the same sample, sequenced in a study of blood T cell repertoires in COVID-19. Libraries were prepared by immunoSEQ multiplex PCR; TCRdb keeps only in-frame clonotypes and omits some of them. The sample lists 45,000 or so clones, 70% to 90% seen once, with 14% in the top ten. Sequenced material: peripheral blood. These receptors were collected from a human donor in a cohort sampled during active COVID-19.

V and J are TRBV6-5 and TRBJ2-7; D not certain. CDR3 size: 13 residues. Deletions cut 0 bases from V and 6 bases from J, with 9 bases between. Germline CDR1 and CDR2: MNHEY and SVGAGI. The CDR3 region has the DNA TGTGCCAGCAGTTACTCCCCCCCCGGCGAGCAGTACTTC. It encodes CASSYSPPGEQYF.

CDR3 sequence: CATEGGFTDTQYF. The DNA for the CDR3 is TGTGCCACCGAAGGAGGGTTCACAGATACGCAGTATTTT. The V and J genes are TRBV24-1 and TRBJ2-3, with a tentative D call TRBD2 (6 bases). The CDR3 sequence is 13 residues long. Between the trimmed V and J ends, which lost 9 bases and 2 bases, there was a span of 11 bases. CDR1 and CDR2 from the germline V gene are KGHDR and SFDVKD.

The V gene is TRBV29-1, the J gene TRBJ1-2; D remains ambiguous. CDR3 size: 11 residues. Trimming pared 5 bases from V and 3 bases from J, leaving 7 bases between. Germline V gene lookup returns CDR1 SQVTM and CDR2 ANQGSEA. The CDR3 sequence is CSVQVDYGYTF. The CDR3 DNA reads as TGCAGCGTTCAGGTGGACTATGGCTACACCTTC.

CDR3 nucleotides: TGTGCCTGGAGCTTCACGTGGGGGGGCGAAAAACTGTTTTTT. Its translation is CAWSFTWGGEKLFF. This chain joins TRBV30 and TRBJ1-4; D possibly corresponds to TRBD1 (6 bases). This CDR3 is built from 14 residues. Germline values: CDR1 GTSNPN, CDR2 SVGIG (reference sequence). Trimming took 3 bases from V and 8 from J, leaving 16 bases between them.

The chain is built from TRBV20-1 and TRBJ1-5, with D unclear. Trimming removed 3 bases from V and 6 bases from J, with 12 bases in between. Per the germline V gene, CDR1 is DFQATT and CDR2 is SNEGSKA (reference sequence). This CDR3 region has 13 residues. CDR3 residues: CSASQVESQPQHF. The DNA for the CDR3 is TGCAGTGCTAGTCAAGTAGAGAGTCAGCCCCAGCATTTT.

The J gene is TRBJ2-1, the V gene TRBV7-8, with TRBD2 identical over 9 bases. V shed 3 bases, J shed 1 base, and the junction held 1 base outside the gene matches. Germline lookup yields CDR1 SGHVS and CDR2 FQNEAQ. The CDR3 runs 15 residues. The CDR3 DNA follows: TGTGCCAGCAGCTTCAGCGGGAGGTCCTACAATGAGCAGTTCTTC. This translates into CASSFSGRSYNEQFF.

The table lists this clone with a few counts. The sample has other DNA sequences that encode this CDR3 too. The CDR3 is CASSSQGARQPQHF. The CDR3 DNA reads TGTGCCAGCAGTTCTCAGGGGGCCCGGCAGCCCCAGCATTTT. The chain links TRBV28 to TRBJ1-5, with TRBD1 identical over 8 bases. Germline values: CDR1 MDHEN, CDR2 SYDVKM. CDR3 length: 14 residues. J gave up 7 bases and V 4 bases, and 6 bases lay outside the gene matches.

The rearrangement joins TRBV7-2 to TRBJ2-7; 8 bases are shared with TRBD2. The CDR3 sequence is 16 residues long. The germline V gene encodes CDR1 SGHTA and CDR2 FQGNSA. The junction had 12 bases not matched to a gene; V was cut back by 5 bases and J by 3 bases. The CDR3 DNA sequence: TGTGCCAGCAGCCCACACCTGGTAGCGGGAATCTACGAGCAGTACTTC. Its protein is CASSPHLVAGIYEQYF.

V is TRBV3-1 (or the pseudogene TRBV3-2) and J is TRBJ1-6; unclear D gene. The CDR3 covers 14 residues. The germline V gene has CDR1 LGHDT and CDR2 YNNKEL (reference sequence). Trimming pared 2 bases from V and 7 bases from J, leaving 9 bases between. The CDR3 reads CASSQNAGNSPLHF. The CDR3 DNA reads as TGTGCCAGCAGCCAAAATGCAGGAAATTCACCCCTCCACTTT.

This chain connects TRBV7-2 to TRBJ2-6; unclear D gene. Trimming pared 3 bases from V and 1 base from J, leaving 4 bases between. This CDR3 has 14 residues. Germline V gene data show CDR1 as SGHTA and CDR2 as FQGNSA. The CDR3 loop reads CASSFISGANVLTF. CDR3 nucleotides: TGTGCCAGCAGCTTTATATCTGGGGCCAACGTCCTGACTTTC.

The chain couples TRBV11-2 to TRBJ2-7; D perhaps matches TRBD2 (5 bases). The CDR3 extends over 11 amino acids. Germline CDR1 reads SGHAT; CDR2 reads FQNNGV. V lost 10 bases, J lost 5 bases, and 12 bases lay in between. The CDR3 sequence is CAIGGFDEQYF. The CDR3 DNA follows: TGTGCCATTGGAGGCTTCGACGAGCAGTACTTC.

The gene calls are TRBV6-6 and TRBJ2-7, with TRBD1 matching 9 bases. J was trimmed by 3 bases and V by 4 bases; bases with no gene match: 10. In germline, CDR1 is MNHNY, CDR2 SVGAGI (reference sequence). The CDR3 runs to 16 residues. The CDR3 DNA sequence: TGTGCCAGCAGTTTTCCGGGACAGGGAATACACTACGAGCAGTACTTC. This encodes CASSFPGQGIHYEQYF.

This clone showed up just once. The chain is built from TRBV7-3 and TRBJ2-1; 8 nucleotides match TRBD2. Germline V gene lookup returns CDR1 SGHTA and CDR2 FQGTGA. Trimming took 3 bases from V and 8 from J; bases not matched to a gene: 6. This CDR3 spans 14 amino acids. CDR3: CASSFTGGSDEQFF. The CDR3 DNA reads as TGTGCCAGCAGCTTCACGGGAGGGTCGGATGAGCAGTTCTTC.

V gene TRBV5-1 combines with J gene TRBJ2-7; 11 nucleotides line up with TRBD1. After removal of 4 bases from V and 2 bases from J, the junction contained 8 bases not matched to a gene. Germline-derived CDR1 and CDR2 are SGHRS and YFSETQ. The CDR3 runs 16 residues. CDR3: CASSRTGGFPTYEQYF. CDR3 nucleotide sequence: TGCGCCAGCAGCCGGACAGGGGGCTTTCCCACCTACGAGCAGTACTTC. The whole variable domain, remainder taken from reference TRBV5-1 and TRBJ2-7, is KAGVTQTPRYLIKTRGQQVTLSCSPISGHRSVSWYQQTPGQGLQFLFEYFSETQRNKGNFPGRFSGRQFSNSRSEMNVSTLELGDSALYLCASSRTGGFPTYEQYFGPGTRLTVT.

This rearrangement joins TRBV5-1 to TRBJ1-1; no clear D gene. Germline V gene data show CDR1 as SGHRS and CDR2 as YFSETQ. The V end lost 4 bases, the J end lost 0 bases, and 13 bases lay between the germline ends. The CDR3 is made up of 15 amino acids. The CDR3 nucleotides are TGCGCCAGCAGCATAGGACTCCTAATGAACACTGAAGCTTTCTTT. Residues: CASSIGLLMNTEAFF.

The chain combines TRBV9 with TRBJ2-2; D possibly corresponds to TRBD2 (6 bases). CDR3 size: 15 residues. The germline V gene has CDR1 SGDLS and CDR2 YYNGEE. V shed 0 bases and J shed 5 bases, with 11 bases lying between them. CDR3 loop: CASSVAGGGTGELFF. In nucleotides, the CDR3 is TGTGCCAGCAGCGTAGCAGGCGGAGGGACCGGGGAGCTGTTTTTT.

The CDR3 DNA sequence: TGTGCCAGCAGCTTAGTAGCGGGGATTTCTGGAAACACCATATATTTT. Its translation is CASSLVAGISGNTIYF. The chain couples TRBV7-2 to TRBJ1-3; D unresolved. V lost 1 base and J 1 base, leaving 11 bases between the germline ends. The germline V gene encodes CDR1 SGHTA and CDR2 FQGNSA. This CDR3 has 16 amino acids.

This chain uses TRBV6-2 or TRBV6-3 with TRBJ1-2; D remains unclear. This CDR3 has 15 residues. CDR1 MNHEY and CDR2 SVGEGT come from the germline V gene. V gave up 0 bases and J gave up 8 bases, with 16 bases separating them. CDR3 in DNA: TGTGCCAGCAGTTACTCACCAGGTCTTATGGGCGGCTACACCTTC. Residues: CASSYSPGLMGGYTF.

Details on this clone: This specimen includes other DNA sequences encoding the same CDR3. The CDR3 region has the DNA TGTGCCAGCAGTTTGACTAGCGGCTCCTACAATGAGCAGTTCTTC. This translates into CASSLTSGSYNEQFF. The chain links TRBV5-4 to TRBJ2-1, with 9 bases aligning to TRBD2. The CDR3 spans 15 residues. In germline, CDR1 is SGHNT, CDR2 YYREEE (reference sequence). Trimming removed 5 bases from V and 0 bases from J; junction bases left unmatched: 3.

This rearrangement joins TRBV6-4 to TRBJ2-7, with 8 bases aligning to TRBD1. The CDR3 consists of 17 residues. The trim removed 0 bases at V and 0 bases at J, leaving 7 bases unmatched. The germline gives CDR1 MRHNA, CDR2 SNTAGT. CDR3 coding DNA: TGTGCCAGCAGTGACTCGGGGGCCGGACAGGGCTCCTACGAGCAGTACTTC. It specifies CASSDSGAGQGSYEQYF.

This clone occurred a few times. The chain couples TRBV5-6 to TRBJ1-1; D may be TRBD1 (6 bases). Germline CDR1 and CDR2: SGHDT and YYEEEE. V lost 3 bases, J lost 0 bases, and 12 bases lay in between. The CDR3 covers 15 residues. This chain's CDR3 is CASSSAGAVNTEAFF. The DNA for the CDR3 is TGTGCCAGCAGCTCTGCGGGGGCAGTGAACACTGAAGCTTTCTTT.

The chain links TRBV12-3 or TRBV12-4 to TRBJ1-3, with 9 nucleotides matching TRBD1. With 5 bases clipped from V and 8 bases from J, the junction kept 4 bases outside the gene matches. The CDR3 extends over 13 amino acids. The CDR3 protein is CASSAGQGHTIYF. In nucleotides, the CDR3 is TGTGCCAGCAGTGCGGGACAGGGCCACACCATATATTTT.

This clone appeared a single time. The chain carries TRBV30 and TRBJ1-3; D may be TRBD1 (5 bases). V was cut by 2 bases and J by 7 bases, with 18 bases left in between. The germline V gene encodes CDR1 GTSNPN and CDR2 SVGIG (reference sequence). This CDR3 region has 15 residues. DNA for the CDR3: TGTGCCTGGAGTAGGGTAGGGGCCGTCGGCAACACCATATATTTT. Translation: CAWSRVGAVGNTIYF.

This clone counts as medium-sized. The chain recombines TRBV30 with TRBJ1-2; possibly TRBD1 for D (5 bases). Germline CDR1 GTSNPN, CDR2 SVGIG (reference sequence). The CDR3 extends over 14 amino acids. The V and J ends lost 0 bases and 7 bases respectively, with 15 bases between them. CDR3 amino acids: CAWSVILQGGGYTF. The CDR3, as DNA: TGTGCCTGGAGTGTAATCCTCCAGGGCGGTGGCTACACCTTC.

CDR3 in DNA: TGTGCCAGCAGCGTAGTGGAAGGGAACAGGGAGACCCAGTACTTC. Its protein product is CASSVVEGNRETQYF. This chain uses TRBV9 with TRBJ2-5, with D possibly being TRBD1 (5 bases). The ends were cut back, 0 bases at V and 5 bases at J, with 14 bases in the middle. Germline-derived CDR1 and CDR2 are SGDLS and YYNGEE. The CDR3 length is 15 residues.

The rearrangement uses TRBV6-5 and TRBJ1-2, with TRBD1 identical over 7 bases. The CDR3 length is 13 residues. Germline-derived CDR1 and CDR2 are MNHEY and SVGAGI. Trimming at V came to 5 bases and at J to 5 bases, leaving 5 bases not matched to a gene. CDR3 protein: CASSQQGKYGYTF. In DNA, the CDR3 is TGTGCCAGCAGTCAACAGGGGAAATATGGCTACACCTTC.

The chain joins TRBV6-5 to TRBJ1-1; D not certain. Germline V gene sequence: CDR1 MNHEY, CDR2 SVGAGI. The CDR3 length is 14 residues. V shed 11 bases and J shed 2 bases, with 18 bases lying between them. The CDR3 loop is CAAQRETFNTEAFF. In DNA form, the CDR3 reads TGTGCCGCACAGCGGGAGACTTTTAACACTGAAGCTTTCTTT.

This rearrangement joins TRBV6-2 or TRBV6-3 to TRBJ2-1; 10 bases are a match to TRBD2. This CDR3 is 15 amino acids long. The ends lost 3 bases at V and 8 bases at J; junction bases unmatched: 7. The germline V gene has CDR1 MNHEY and CDR2 SVGEGT. CDR3 coding DNA: TGTGCCAGCAGTTATAGGGCTAGCGGGAGATATGAGCAGTTCTTC. This gives the protein CASSYRASGRYEQFF.

This sequence joins TRBV14 and TRBJ2-5; D may be TRBD1 (5 bases). The ends were cut back, 4 bases at V and 2 bases at J, with 11 bases in the middle. The CDR3 has 14 amino acids. In germline, CDR1 is SGHDN, CDR2 FVKESK. Here the CDR3 reads CASSPRQRQETQYF. Here the CDR3 DNA reads TGTGCCAGCAGCCCCCGACAGCGACAAGAGACCCAGTACTTC. Complete variable domain (other parts from reference TRBV14 and TRBJ2-5): EAGVTQFPSHSVIEKGQTVTLRCDPISGHDNLYWYRRVMGKEIKFLLHFVKESKQDESGMPNNRFLAERTGGTYSTLKVQPAELEDSGVYFCASSPRQRQETQYFGPGTRLLVL.